This record covers a single T cell receptor beta chain. Profiled with immunoSEQ multiplex PCR; TCRdb holds only in-frame clones, not every one. The top ten clones hold about 2% of a sample with 250,000 to 350,000 clones, about 90% of them seen once. The data derive from a study of blood T cell repertoires in COVID-19. In the study overall: T cells, B-cell-depleted T cells, or PBMCs provided the cDNA or gDNA that served as material.

The receptor was isolated from a man between 18 and 29 years old with active or convalescent COVID-19. Input material: peripheral blood.

The CDR3 bases are TGCGCCAGCAGCTTGAGGACAGGGGGCGAGTCAGGCTACACCTTC. Translated: CASSLRTGGESGYTF. The chain combines TRBV5-1 with TRBJ1-2; 11 bases align to TRBD1. Germline trimming cut 1 base from V and 8 bases from J; bases unmatched to any gene: 7. CDR3 length: 15 amino acids. Germline V gene data show CDR1 as SGHRS and CDR2 as YFSETQ.